This T cell receptor beta chain was profiled in a study of blood T cells in healthy people across ages. PCR was performed a second time for about 7 to 12 cycles using a sample-barcoded 5' primer and a J-beta primer mix. MiXCR, applied by TCRdb to the 5' RACE reads, yields one record per CDR3 protein. The top ten hold 3.6% of the sample, which has 450,000 to 600,000 distinct CDR3 sequences, over 25% seen once. This CDR3 contains 14 residues. Germline CDR1 is SQVTM and CDR2 is ANQGSEA. This clonotype occurred a few times. These same data were also listed under a study on T cells of mothers and their children.

V is TRBV29-1 and J is TRBJ2-5; D tentatively fits TRBD1 or TRBD2 (5 bases each). The end of the DNA is better explained by TRBJ2-7, so the J call may be wrong. Sequences were obtained from blood. The receptor was derived from a boy between 2 and 15 years old in good health. The CDR3 nucleotides read TGCAGCGTTCTTTTCCCCCGGGACGGCTACGAGCAGTACTTC. Translation gives CSVLFPRDGYEQYF.